Given below is one T cell receptor beta chain in context. Antigen unknown. These data are taken from a study of PD-L1 blockade in urothelial cancer. Study-level information: Specimens of blood held a median count of roughly 150,000 T cells.

The table came from immunoSEQ multiplex PCR; TCRdb's copy has only in-frame clones and leaves some out. The repertoire includes 25,000 to 30,000 clones, approximately 86% of them detected once, and 1.5% to 2% sits in the top ten. Findings and limits, study-wide: Larger 3-week expansion of tumor-associated blood clones was seen in durable-benefit patients.

The CDR3 consists of 14 residues. Germline lookup yields CDR1 LNHDA and CDR2 SQIVND (reference sequence). V lost 3 bases and J lost 6; bases outside the gene matches: 7. The V gene is TRBV19, the J gene TRBJ2-7; TRBD1 matches 8 bases. The source was PBMCs, collected around atezolizumab (anti-PD-L1) treatment. The receptor comes from a man aged 50 or older with urothelial cancer. The CDR3 sequence: CASSIRGQGSEQYF. The CDR3 coding sequence is TGTGCCAGTAGTATTAGAGGACAGGGCTCCGAGCAGTACTTC.